These 32 T cell receptor beta chains were all obtained from the same sample, sequenced in a study of blood T cell repertoires in COVID-19. Profiled with immunoSEQ multiplex PCR; TCRdb holds only in-frame clones, not every one. The sample consists of over 45,000 clones, less than 85% of them appearing once. The specimen was peripheral blood. The receptors come from a man aged 65 to 79 with active COVID-19.

The chain combines TRBV7-2 with TRBJ1-6; weak D call: TRBD1 (6 bases). CDR1 is SGHTA and CDR2 is FQGNSA in the germline V gene. Trimming shortened V by 5 bases and J by 10 bases, and 18 bases separated the two germline ends. This CDR3 is 15 amino acids long. The CDR3 sequence: CASSIDRNRGSPLHF. CDR3 nucleotides: TGTGCCAGCAGCATCGACAGGAACCGGGGATCACCCCTCCACTTT.

This clone is hyperexpanded. The CDR3 protein is CATSREGTGVGNTIYF. CDR3 coding DNA: TGTGCCACCAGCAGAGAGGGGACAGGGGTTGGAAACACCATATATTTT. The rearrangement joins TRBV15 to TRBJ1-3; TRBD1 matches 10 bases. The CDR3 is 16 residues long. Looked up from germline, CDR1 is LNHNV and CDR2 is YYDKDF (reference sequence). The J segment lost 3 bases and the V segment lost 0 bases, leaving 2 bases of the junction unmatched.

The V gene is TRBV4-2, the J gene TRBJ1-1, with 8 bases lining up with TRBD1. The CDR3 extends over 15 amino acids. CDR1 is LGHNA and CDR2 is YNFKEQ in the germline V gene. Trimming cost V 2 bases and J 5 bases; bases outside gene matches: 7. The CDR3 loop is CASSQSGTGITEAFF. DNA of the CDR3: TGTGCCAGCAGCCAATCCGGGACAGGAATTACTGAAGCTTTCTTT.

The J gene is TRBJ1-6, the V gene TRBV5-6; TRBD1 agrees at 7 bases. The ends lost 4 bases at V and 7 bases at J; junction bases unmatched: 11. Germline values: CDR1 SGHDT, CDR2 YYEEEE. This CDR3 has 16 residues. This chain's CDR3 is CASSRGTDEANSPLHF. In DNA form, the CDR3 reads TGTGCCAGCAGCCGAGGGACAGACGAGGCGAATTCACCCCTCCACTTT.

This clone counts as medium-sized. The rearrangement links TRBV4-2 to TRBJ2-2; 10 nucleotides match TRBD2. CDR3 length equals 14 residues. CDR1 is LGHNA and CDR2 is YNFKEQ in the germline V gene. V shed 4 bases, J shed 4 bases, and the junction held 0 bases outside the gene matches. Written as DNA, the CDR3 is TGTGCCAGCAGCCGGACTAGCGGCACCGGGGAGCTGTTTTTT. Its protein product is CASSRTSGTGELFF.

V usage is TRBV7-7 and J usage is TRBJ2-3; 7 bases match TRBD1. Looked up from germline, CDR1 is SSHAT and CDR2 is FNYEAQ (reference sequence). This CDR3 has 14 residues. J gave up 2 bases and V 4 bases, and 3 bases lay outside the gene matches. Here the CDR3 DNA reads TGTGCCAGCAGCTCGACAGGGCTCACAGATACGCAGTATTTT. It encodes CASSSTGLTDTQYF. Together with reference TRBV7-7 and TRBJ2-3, the CDR3 gives the full variable domain: GAGVSQSPRYKVTKRGQDVTLRCDPISSHATLYWYQQALGQGPEFLTYFNYEAQPDKSGLPSDRFSAERPEGSISTLTIQRTEQRDSAMYRCASSSTGLTDTQYFGPGTRLTVL.

This clone was picked up one time. This sequence joins TRBV21-1 and TRBJ1-4. TRBV21-1 is labeled a pseudogene. The CDR3 runs to 16 residues. The CDR3 region has the DNA TGTGCCAGCAGCAAAGTACGGGAGTGCACTAATGAAAAACTGTTTTTT. The encoded protein is CASSKVRECTNEKLFF.

This chain connects TRBV19 to TRBJ2-1; D is perhaps TRBD1 (5 bases). The CDR3 covers 15 residues. Germline CDR1 is LNHDA and CDR2 is SQIVND (reference sequence). V dropped 8 bases and J dropped 6 bases, with 20 bases sitting between them. CDR3: CASSVGDRLSNEQFF. The CDR3 DNA is TGTGCCAGTTCTGTCGGAGACAGACTGAGCAATGAGCAGTTCTTC.

The J gene is TRBJ1-5, the V gene TRBV3-1 (or the pseudogene TRBV3-2); the D gene is possibly TRBD1 (6 bases). In germline, CDR1 is LGHDT, CDR2 YNNKEL (reference sequence). V was cut by 5 bases and J by 6 bases, with 14 bases left in between. This CDR3 has 14 residues. The CDR3 sequence: CASSIRGGGQPQHF. The CDR3 DNA sequence: TGTGCCAGCAGCATACGAGGGGGGGGTCAGCCCCAGCATTTT.

This clone was counted between two and nine times. The chain links TRBV9 to TRBJ2-1, with 10 bases fitting TRBD2. Germline trimming cut 3 bases from V and 4 bases from J; bases unmatched to any gene: 16. This CDR3 has 19 amino acids. Germline CDR1 is SGDLS and CDR2 is YYNGEE. CDR3 residues: CASSAKSSGRTLGYNEQFF. CDR3 bases: TGTGCCAGCAGCGCGAAGTCTAGCGGGAGAACGTTGGGGTACAATGAGCAGTTCTTC.

V usage is TRBV18 and J usage is TRBJ1-2; 9 bases fit TRBD1. Germline V lookup: CDR1 KGHSH, CDR2 LQKENI. V lost 3 bases and J lost 8; bases outside the gene matches: 4. There are 13 residues in the CDR3. The CDR3 here is CASSPGTGSGYTF. As DNA, the CDR3 is TGTGCCAGCTCACCGGGGACAGGGAGCGGCTACACCTTC.

The chain employs TRBV3-1 (or the pseudogene TRBV3-2) and TRBJ1-2; 9 positions match TRBD1. CDR3 size: 15 residues. The V segment lost 4 bases and the J segment 2 bases; nucleotides outside the gene matches: 5. Looked up from germline, CDR1 is LGHDT and CDR2 is YNNKEL (reference sequence). The chain's CDR3 is CASSRPGTGNYGYTF. CDR3 bases: TGTGCCAGCAGCCGTCCCGGGACAGGGAACTATGGCTACACCTTC.

The chain is built from TRBV30 and TRBJ2-7; D is undetermined. CDR1 is GTSNPN, CDR2 SVGIG, per germline (reference sequence). The CDR3 length is 14 residues. The V end was cut by 4 bases, the J end by 0 bases, with 13 bases between. CDR3 sequence (DNA): TGTGCCTGGACAGACGGAGTGAGCTCCTACGAGCAGTACTTC. Encoded protein: CAWTDGVSSYEQYF. Full variable domain (remainder filled in from reference TRBV30 and TRBJ2-7): SQTIHQWPATLVQPVGSPLSLECTVEGTSNPNLYWYRQAAGRGLQLLFYSVGIGQISSEVPQNLSASRPQDRQFILSSKKLLLSDSGFYLCAWTDGVSSYEQYFGPGTRLTVT.

The chain is built from TRBV18 and TRBJ2-1; weak D call: TRBD2 (7 bases). The CDR3 is 16 residues long. Trimming left V 5 bases short and J 2 bases short, with 16 bases between. Germline V CDR1 and CDR2: KGHSH, LQKENI. In DNA form, the CDR3 reads TGTGCCAGCTCAGACAAGGGGGGGGCCACCTACAATGAGCAGTTCTTC. It specifies CASSDKGGATYNEQFF.

This clone showed up just a few times. This rearrangement joins TRBV6-1 to TRBJ2-1, with D unclear. The CDR3 has 13 amino acids. V was cut by 3 bases and J by 0 bases, with 3 bases left in between. Germline V CDR1 and CDR2: MNHNS, SASEGT. CDR3 nucleotides: TGTGCCAGCAGTGAGAGCTCCTACAATGAGCAGTTCTTC. It translates to CASSESSYNEQFF.

The gene calls are TRBV5-8 and TRBJ2-5; D is perhaps TRBD1 (6 bases). Germline loops: CDR1 SGHTS, CDR2 YDEGEE. Between the trimmed V and J ends, which lost 4 bases and 0 bases, there was a span of 10 bases. This CDR3 has 14 amino acids. CDR3 sequence (DNA): TGTGCCAGCAGCCCCGGGACACACCAAGAGACCCAGTACTTC. This sequence encodes CASSPGTHQETQYF.

The chain has TRBV20-1 and TRBJ2-5; weak D call: TRBD1 (5 bases). The germline V gene encodes CDR1 DFQATT and CDR2 SNEGSKA (reference sequence). CDR3 length: 10 amino acids. CDR3 sequence reads: CSPQGETQYF. CDR3 coding DNA: TGCAGCCCCCAGGGAGAGACCCAGTACTTC.

The chain employs TRBV2 and TRBJ1-3; D is perhaps TRBD1 (6 bases). Per the germline V gene, CDR1 is SNHLY and CDR2 is FYNNEI. This CDR3 is 14 amino acids long. V was clipped by 4 bases and J by 6 bases, with 13 bases between them. The CDR3 nucleotides are TGTGCCAGCAGTGTGACAGGAGGCGAAAACACCATATATTTT. Translation gives CASSVTGGENTIYF.

The chain links TRBV28 to TRBJ1-3, with a weak D call TRBD1 (5 bases). Trimming removed 4 bases at V and 0 bases at J, with 16 bases between. Germline CDR1 reads MDHEN; CDR2 reads SYDVKM. The CDR3 totals 17 residues. CDR3 loop: CASSSQQGTSSGNTIYF. CDR3 nucleotide sequence: TGTGCCAGCAGTTCACAGCAGGGTACCAGCTCTGGAAACACCATATATTTT. Full variable domain (remainder filled in from reference TRBV28 and TRBJ1-3): DVKVTQSSRYLVKRTGEKVFLECVQDMDHENMFWYRQDPGLGLRLIYFSYDVKMKEKGDIPEGYSVSREKKERFSLILESASTNQTSMYLCASSSQQGTSSGNTIYFGEGSWLTVV.

V is TRBV2 and J is TRBJ2-7; a possible D gene is TRBD2 (6 bases). The CDR3 length is 15 residues. Germline V gives CDR1 SNHLY, CDR2 FYNNEI. Between the trimmed V and J ends, which lost 2 bases and 0 bases, there was a span of 11 bases. CDR3: CASSEPGLVSYEQYF. Here the CDR3 DNA reads TGTGCCAGCAGTGAACCGGGACTGGTCTCCTACGAGCAGTACTTC.

The J gene is TRBJ2-7, the V gene TRBV18; the match to TRBD1 covers 12 bases. CDR1 is KGHSH, CDR2 LQKENI, per germline. The J segment lost 4 bases and the V segment lost 6 bases, leaving 1 base of the junction unmatched. CDR3 length: 13 residues. The CDR3 spells CASSGQGAYEQYF. The DNA for the CDR3 is TGTGCCAGCTCGGGACAGGGGGCTTACGAGCAGTACTTC.

The J gene is TRBJ2-1, the V gene TRBV29-1; 8 bases fit TRBD1. The ends lost 6 bases at V and 5 bases at J; junction bases unmatched: 9. The CDR3 has 14 amino acids. Germline V gene data show CDR1 as SQVTM and CDR2 as ANQGSEA. CDR3 nucleotides: TGCAGCGTGCCCCAGGGGGCCCGTAACAATGAGCAGTTCTTC. It yields the protein CSVPQGARNNEQFF.

This sequence joins TRBV7-3 and TRBJ2-2, with 9 bases matching TRBD2. Germline V gene data show CDR1 as SGHTA and CDR2 as FQGTGA. This CDR3 has 18 residues. J lost 8 bases, V lost 3 bases, and 16 bases had no gene match. This CDR3 reads CASSFRVSGSFDSGELFF. The CDR3 DNA follows: TGTGCCAGCAGCTTCCGGGTTAGCGGGAGTTTTGATAGTGGGGAGCTGTTTTTT.

The chain combines TRBV7-2 with TRBJ2-7; perhaps TRBD2 as D (5 bases). The germline CDR1 and CDR2 sequences are SGHTA and FQGNSA. The CDR3 totals 14 residues. With 1 base removed from V and 5 bases from J, the gap between germline ends came to 12 bases. In DNA form, the CDR3 reads TGTGCCAGCAGCTTAGAACGGGCCGGGAACGAGCAGTACTTC. It codes for CASSLERAGNEQYF.

CDR3: CASIIGAFSTDTQYF. As DNA, the CDR3 is TGTGCCAGTATTATTGGAGCGTTTAGCACAGATACGCAGTATTTT. The gene calls are TRBV7-8 and TRBJ2-3; D remains ambiguous. V was cut by 9 bases and J by 0 bases, with 16 bases left in between. CDR1 SGHVS and CDR2 FQNEAQ come from the germline V gene. The CDR3 is 15 amino acids.

V gene TRBV3-1 (or the pseudogene TRBV3-2) combines with J gene TRBJ2-3, with TRBD2 matching 7 bases. Germline assignment: CDR1 LGHDT and CDR2 YNNKEL (reference sequence). V lost 1 base to trimming and J lost 3 bases; unmatched junction nucleotides: 7. The CDR3 loop spans 16 amino acids. Written as DNA, the CDR3 is TGTGCCAGCAGCCAAGGGGCTAGCGGAGGGACAGATACGCAGTATTTT. As protein: CASSQGASGGTDTQYF.

This clone has only a few counts. The rearrangement links TRBV2 to TRBJ1-1; D is possibly TRBD1 (6 bases). The CDR3 length is 15 residues. V shed 10 bases and J shed 0 bases, with 18 bases lying between them. Germline V gene lookup returns CDR1 SNHLY and CDR2 FYNNEI. The CDR3, as DNA: TGTGCCAAACCCCGGACAGATCTAATGAACACTGAAGCTTTCTTT. Amino acids: CAKPRTDLMNTEAFF. The full variable domain, with the rest looked up from reference TRBV2 and TRBJ1-1, is EPEVTQTPSHQVTQMGQEVILRCVPISNHLYFYWYRQILGQKVEFLVSFYNNEISEKSEIFDDQFSVERPDGSNFTLKIRSTKLEDSAMYFCAKPRTDLMNTEAFFGQGTRLTVV.

The CDR3 DNA reads as TGTGCCAGCTCCCGACAGGGTACCTACGAGCAGTACTTC. Translation gives CASSRQGTYEQYF. The V gene is TRBV3-1 (or the pseudogene TRBV3-2), the J gene TRBJ2-7; TRBD1 aligns across 7 bases. CDR3 size: 13 residues. Per the germline V gene, CDR1 is LGHDT and CDR2 is YNNKEL (reference sequence). V trimming: 8 bases; J trimming: 2 bases; junction bases outside the gene matches: 6.

This chain links TRBV29-1 with TRBJ1-4, with TRBD1 matching over 7 bases. The CDR3 consists of 13 residues. Germline CDR1 reads SQVTM; CDR2 reads ANQGSEA. Trimming took 6 bases from V and 7 from J; bases not matched to a gene: 8. In nucleotides, the CDR3 is TGCAGCGTCCGACAGGGTGGAACTGAAAAACTGTTTTTT. It codes for CSVRQGGTEKLFF.

The V gene is TRBV3-1 (or the pseudogene TRBV3-2), the J gene TRBJ1-6, with D uncertain. The CDR3 is made up of 13 amino acids. Per the germline V gene, CDR1 is LGHDT and CDR2 is YNNKEL (reference sequence). V shed 0 bases and J shed 9 bases, with 6 bases lying between them. The CDR3 DNA reads as TGTGCCAGCAGCCAAGACAGACTTTCACCCCTCCACTTT. Translation gives CASSQDRLSPLHF.

J is TRBJ2-1 and V is TRBV19; the match to TRBD2 covers 7 bases. Germline CDR1 reads LNHDA; CDR2 reads SQIVND (reference sequence). This CDR3 has 12 amino acids. V lost 5 bases to trimming and J lost 10 bases; unmatched junction nucleotides: 5. The CDR3 spells CASSVRGGEQFF. CDR3 coding DNA: TGTGCCAGTAGTGTAAGGGGAGGGGAGCAGTTCTTC.

V and J are TRBV5-1 and TRBJ2-7; 9 positions agree with TRBD2. The CDR3 consists of 16 residues. V dropped 0 bases and J dropped 3; count of bases not matched to a gene: 7. Germline lookup yields CDR1 SGHRS and CDR2 YFSETQ. Written as DNA, the CDR3 is TGCGCCAGCAGCTTGGGGGCTAGCGGGAAAAACTACGAGCAGTACTTC. Its translation: CASSLGASGKNYEQYF.